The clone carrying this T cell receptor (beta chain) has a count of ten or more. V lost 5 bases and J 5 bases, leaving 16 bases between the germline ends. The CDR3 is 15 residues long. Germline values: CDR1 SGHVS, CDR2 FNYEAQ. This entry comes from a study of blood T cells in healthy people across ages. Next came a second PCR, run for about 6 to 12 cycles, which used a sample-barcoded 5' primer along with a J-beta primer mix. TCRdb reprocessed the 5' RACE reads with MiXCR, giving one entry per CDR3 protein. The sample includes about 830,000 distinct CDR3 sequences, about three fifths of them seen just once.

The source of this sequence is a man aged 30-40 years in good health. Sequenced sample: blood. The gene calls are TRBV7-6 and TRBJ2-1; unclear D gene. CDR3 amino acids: CASSLTQTLNNEQFF. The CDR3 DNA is TGTGCCAGCAGCCTAACCCAGACACTTAACAATGAGCAGTTCTTC.